A selection of T cell receptor beta chains follows, all from one sample in a study of human T cells and chemical hapten exposure. TCRdb fed the RACE reads into MiXCR, producing one record per CDR3 protein. This sample carries hundreds of thousands of distinct CDR3 sequences, about 6.9% of them seen once, and the ten largest clones take around 5.8%. The sample was whole blood, taken in connection with sensitization to the hapten diphenylcyclopropenone (DPC). The receptors here all came from a woman under 30 with alopecia areata. Some clones in this sample may be carry-over from other donors' samples. CDR3s leave out the opening cysteine and the closing phenylalanine or tryptophan.

j_gene	v_gene	CDR3aa
TRBJ1-5	TRBV24-1	ATSLSQGPQH
TRBJ1-2	TRBV20-1	SARDLREALPNYGYT
TRBJ2-7	TRBV6-2/TRBV6-3	ASSLGLAQEQY
TRBJ1-6	TRBV15	ATSRDPAGHNSPLH
TRBJ1-2	TRBV7-8	ASSLATYGYT
TRBJ1-6	TRBV25-1	ASSPHEGVGSPLH
TRBJ2-1	TRBV4-3	ASSQANPSGASYNEQF
TRBJ1-1	TRBV6-5	ASSYSAGRWGTEAF
TRBJ1-4	TRBV4-2	ASRLGDYNEKLF
TRBJ2-7	TRBV6-2/TRBV6-3	ASSRRPGEQY
TRBJ1-6	TRBV12-3/TRBV12-4	ASSERDGNSPLH
TRBJ1-2	TRBV5-1	ASRSGTVHGYT
TRBJ1-4	TRBV15	ATSRVGGQGSEKLF
TRBJ2-7	TRBV15	AISSPGGGTYEQY
TRBJ1-1	TRBV6-1	ASRADFLRVGANTEAF
TRBJ2-1	TRBV7-9	ASSSRVSVYNEQF
TRBJ1-3	TRBV2	ASSEADGTGTGNTIY
TRBJ1-1	TRBV2	ASSDSGRGWLNTEAF
TRBJ2-5	TRBV7-9	ASSSQDRGYQETQY
TRBJ2-3	TRBV11-1	ASSLRESWGRDTQY
TRBJ2-5	TRBV11-1	ASSLMSARETQY
TRBJ2-3	TRBV4-3	ASSQSSGGQSDTQY
TRBJ2-3	TRBV12-3/TRBV12-4	ASSPRLEVSTDTQY
TRBJ2-3	TRBV3-1	ASSQAVSGGTQY
TRBJ2-7	TRBV7-2	ASSLASGGVISEQY
TRBJ2-3	TRBV7-9	ASSLDSLSTDTQY
TRBJ2-1	TRBV7-2	ASSPGQGAWNEQF
TRBJ2-3	TRBV12-3/TRBV12-4	ASRPGPGDTQY
TRBJ2-7	TRBV5-5	ASSLRNGVFDEQY
TRBJ1-1	TRBV5-1	ASSFRDRVASAF
TRBJ2-1	TRBV7-7	ASSQLGPGSEQF
TRBJ1-1	TRBV27	GVGGPNTEAF
TRBJ1-1	TRBV5-5	ASTPREANTEAF
TRBJ1-2	TRBV4-1	ASSQDSDRANYGYT
TRBJ2-3	TRBV28	ASRTGTGGPDTQY
TRBJ1-2	TRBV12-1	ASSISRDSDYGYT
TRBJ2-7	TRBV12-3/TRBV12-4	ASSFGQGIYEQY
TRBJ2-2	TRBV5-5	ASSLGTYDTGELF
TRBJ1-1	TRBV13	ASSLAPSTVNTEAF
TRBJ2-5	TRBV29-1	SGSGPAYQETQY
TRBJ2-6	TRBV12-3/TRBV12-4	ASSFPPGGRGANVLT
TRBJ1-1	TRBV18	ASSPVPDTLNTEAF
TRBJ2-7	TRBV18	ASSPRRDSVYEQY
TRBJ1-5	TRBV7-9	ATARGVNQPQH
TRBJ2-2	TRBV4-3	ASSQDVRTNTGELF
TRBJ2-5	TRBV4-1	ASSQDLRDQRTQY
TRBJ1-1	TRBV7-2	ASWAQNTEAF
TRBJ2-3	TRBV24-1	ATSDLGGPTDTQY
TRBJ1-2	TRBV29-1	SVEVRPLEGYT
TRBJ1-2	TRBV15	ATSFGAGNRGYT
TRBJ2-7	TRBV20-1	SARDIGSAGQVYYEQY